These 13 T cell receptor beta chains were all obtained from the same sample, sequenced in a study of cytomegalovirus exposure and HLA in healthy donors. In the PCR, 60 Vbeta and 13 Jbeta primers were used. The method was immunoSEQ multiplex PCR; TCRdb's version includes in-frame clones alone and lacks a portion of them. The sample lists about 200,000 clones; roughly 83% were seen once. Sequencing was done on a sample of PBMCs. All receptors come from a girl under 18 in good health and CMV-seronegative.

This clone is a singleton in its sample. The V gene is TRBV28, the J gene TRBJ2-5; 9 bases map to TRBD2. This CDR3 region has 16 residues. The ends lost 4 bases at V and 4 bases at J; junction bases unmatched: 10. Germline V gene sequence: CDR1 MDHEN, CDR2 SYDVKM. Written as DNA, the CDR3 is TGTGCCAGCAGTTCACGCGCGGGAGGGCCTGCAGAGACCCAGTACTTC. It specifies CASSSRAGGPAETQYF.

The chain carries TRBV2 and TRBJ1-2, with unresolved D. The CDR3 loop spans 10 amino acids. V dropped 8 bases and J dropped 5 bases, with 6 bases sitting between them. CDR1 SNHLY and CDR2 FYNNEI come from the germline V gene. Written as DNA, the CDR3 is TGTGCCAGCGAGGGTTATGGCTACACCTTC. Encoded protein: CASEGYGYTF.

The chain employs TRBV7-3 and TRBJ2-5; 10 bases agree with TRBD1. CDR1 is SGHTA, CDR2 FQGTGA, per germline. There are 15 residues in the CDR3. The V segment lost 4 bases and the J segment 3 bases; nucleotides outside the gene matches: 5. The CDR3, as DNA: TGTGCCAGCAGCTCCCCGGGACAGGGGAAAGAGACCCAGTACTTC. This codes for CASSSPGQGKETQYF.

The genes are TRBV7-2 and TRBJ2-7; D is perhaps TRBD1 (5 bases). The germline V gene encodes CDR1 SGHTA and CDR2 FQGNSA. The CDR3 totals 14 residues. V lost 2 bases, J lost 4 bases, and 12 bases lay in between. In nucleotides, the CDR3 is TGTGCCAGCAGCTTAATCGCAGGGAAATACGAGCAGTACTTC. Translation: CASSLIAGKYEQYF.

This chain links TRBV19 with TRBJ1-5, with D uncertain. The CDR3 consists of 15 residues. The V and J ends lost 1 base and 7 bases respectively, with 14 bases between them. The germline V gene encodes CDR1 LNHDA and CDR2 SQIVND (reference sequence). CDR3 in DNA: TGTGCCAGTAGTATAGTTTTCTCGCCGGGGCAGCCCCAGCATTTT. It encodes CASSIVFSPGQPQHF.

This clone was counted a few times. The CDR3 bases are TGCGCCAGCAGCCAAGGACAGGGGGCTTCACCCCTCCACTTT. It codes for CASSQGQGASPLHF. The chain has TRBV4-1 and TRBJ1-6; 10 positions match TRBD1. The ends lost 1 base at V and 9 bases at J; junction bases unmatched: 0. The CDR3 is 14 residues long. Germline V gives CDR1 MGHRA, CDR2 YSYEKL.

This clone was found once. As DNA, the CDR3 is TGTGCCAGCAGCGTAGGGGGGATGGGACTCACAGAGACCCAGTACTTC. Translation gives CASSVGGMGLTETQYF. This chain uses TRBV9 with TRBJ2-5; tentatively, D is TRBD2 (6 bases). The germline CDR1 and CDR2 sequences are SGDLS and YYNGEE. V gave up 0 bases and J gave up 4 bases, with 16 bases separating them. This CDR3 region has 16 residues.

The chain combines TRBV10-3 with TRBJ1-2, with a possible D match to TRBD1 (5 bases). The V and J ends lost 2 bases and 5 bases respectively, with 12 bases between them. This CDR3 is built from 14 residues. Germline CDR1 is ENHRY and CDR2 is SYGVKD. CDR3 loop: CAISEATATYGYTF. The CDR3 DNA sequence: TGTGCCATCAGTGAGGCGACAGCAACTTATGGCTACACCTTC.

The rearrangement joins TRBV27 to TRBJ1-2; 12 nucleotides match TRBD1. The junction had 10 bases not matched to a gene; V was cut back by 6 bases and J by 2 bases. The V gene's germline CDR1 is MNHEY and CDR2 SMNVEV (reference sequence). This CDR3 is built from 17 residues. The DNA for the CDR3 is TGTGCCAGCAGCTGGCGAATGGGACAGGGGGCCAACTATGGCTACACCTTC. This translates into CASSWRMGQGANYGYTF.

This chain uses TRBV27 with TRBJ2-7; 9 bases match TRBD1. The V gene's germline CDR1 is MNHEY and CDR2 SMNVEV (reference sequence). CDR3 length: 15 residues. Trimming removed 4 bases from V and 5 bases from J; junction bases left unmatched: 9. In DNA form, the CDR3 reads TGTGCCAGCAGTTGGGCGGGACAGGGCGGCAACGAGCAGTACTTC. It encodes CASSWAGQGGNEQYF.

V and J are TRBV29-1 and TRBJ2-5; D not resolved. There are 12 residues in the CDR3. The V gene lost 5 bases and the J gene lost 4 bases, with 11 bases spanning the gap. Per the germline V gene, CDR1 is SQVTM and CDR2 is ANQGSEA. In DNA, the CDR3 is TGCAGCGTTAAATATGTATCAGAGACCCAGTACTTC. Translated: CSVKYVSETQYF.

The chain recombines TRBV5-1 with TRBJ1-2; TRBD1 aligns across 8 bases. J lost 5 bases, V lost 5 bases, and 5 bases had no gene match. This CDR3 comprises 13 residues. From germline, CDR1 is SGHRS and CDR2 YFSETQ. DNA of the CDR3: TGCGCCAGCAGTTCAGGGGGCTTTTATGGCTACACCTTC. This sequence encodes CASSSGGFYGYTF.

The chain combines TRBV6-1 with TRBJ2-7; TRBD2 matches 7 bases. This CDR3 comprises 13 residues. Germline lookup yields CDR1 MNHNS and CDR2 SASEGT. V gave up 8 bases and J gave up 5 bases; unmatched junction bases: 9. The CDR3 nucleotides are TGTGCCAGCTCACTAGCGCGAGGGAACGAGCAGTACTTC. Translated: CASSLARGNEQYF.